This T cell receptor beta chain was sequenced in a study of T cell responses to AZD1222 COVID-19 vaccine. Study results and limitations: Of the AZD1222 recipients, only six or seven were seropositive at baseline.

Only in-frame clones appear in the TCRdb table, and some are missing; sequencing was by immunoSEQ multiplex PCR. This table has more than 95,000 clones, 85% to 95% appearing once. The germline V gene encodes CDR1 SGHTA and CDR2 FQGNSA. The CDR3 spans 12 residues. The J segment lost 4 bases and the V segment lost 4 bases, leaving 0 bases of the junction unmatched. This clone showed up just a few times. Its specificity is unknown. The sequence derives from an adult in good health. V usage is TRBV7-2 and J usage is TRBJ2-5; 7 positions match TRBD1. The sample here was peripheral blood, taken on day 0 of AZD1222 vaccination. CDR3 coding DNA: TGTGCCAGCAGCTGGGACAGAGAGACCCAGTACTTC. Protein sequence: CASSWDRETQYF.